The clone carrying this T cell receptor beta chain was counted a single time. Only in-frame clones appear in the TCRdb table, and some are missing; sequencing was by immunoSEQ multiplex PCR. This table holds roughly 140,000 clones, over 90% found once. The data belong to a study of control samples from healthy donors and cancer patients. The CDR3 runs to 14 residues. Looked up from germline, CDR1 is LGHDT and CDR2 is YNNKEL (reference sequence). Trimming shortened V by 0 bases and J by 5 bases, and 11 bases separated the two germline ends. The sample was blood. This clonotype originated in a man aged 45-60 years in good health. The chain is built from TRBV3-1 (or the pseudogene TRBV3-2) and TRBJ2-7, with a weak D call TRBD1 (5 bases). The chain's CDR3 is CASSQDRAGNEQYF. CDR3 in DNA: TGTGCCAGCAGCCAAGACCGGGCAGGGAACGAGCAGTACTTC.